Presented here are 21 T cell receptor beta chains from one specimen sequenced in a study of regulatory T cells in long-lasting Graves disease. Both iRepertoire HTBI primers and Arm-PCR of CDR3 regions were used to build the TCR beta libraries. In TCRdb, the multiplex PCR reads were re-called with MiXCR into one record per CDR3 protein. The sample has 450,000 to 600,000 distinct CDR3 sequences, 15% to 20% seen once. This sample's time point: newly diagnosed GD, antithyroid drugs for less than 3 months. The TCR library was made from RNA that had been extracted from PBMCs in TRIzol. This sample was shared with a second study, whose subject was T cells in Graves' hyperthyroidism and ophthalmopathy.

Sequenced here: peripheral blood mononuclear cells (PBMCs), sampled at new diagnosis, from a patient treated with antithyroid drugs. These receptors all stem from a man between 35 and 55 years old with Graves disease.

Many counts were recorded for this clonotype. J is TRBJ2-1 and V is TRBV28; TRBD1 matches 7 bases. The CDR3 has 15 residues. Per the germline V gene, CDR1 is MDHEN and CDR2 is SYDVKM. J was trimmed by 2 bases and V by 6 bases; bases with no gene match: 7. The DNA for the CDR3 is TGTGCCAGCAGAAGCCGGGACAGTCCCTACAATGAGCAGTTCTTC. Translated, it gives CASRSRDSPYNEQFF. The complete variable domain, with remaining parts taken from reference TRBV28 and TRBJ2-1, reads DVKVTQSSRYLVKRTGEKVFLECVQDMDHENMFWYRQDPGLGLRLIYFSYDVKMKEKGDIPEGYSVSREKKERFSLILESASTNQTSMYLCASRSRDSPYNEQFFGPGTRLTVL.

At least ten counts were recorded for this clonotype. This rearrangement joins TRBV2 to TRBJ1-6; D is unclear. Looked up from germline, CDR1 is SNHLY and CDR2 is FYNNEI. Trimming pared 5 bases from V and 8 bases from J, leaving 16 bases between. The CDR3 consists of 15 residues. Here the CDR3 DNA reads TGTGCCAGCAGTTTCTTCCGGACCCCGGATTCACCCCTCCACTTT. Its translation is CASSFFRTPDSPLHF.

This clonotype has a count of ten or more. The V call is TRBV28, the J call TRBJ2-5, with D tentatively TRBD1 (6 bases). Between the trimmed V and J ends, which lost 7 bases and 0 bases, there was a span of 15 bases. The CDR3 covers 15 residues. The germline V gene encodes CDR1 MDHEN and CDR2 SYDVKM. The DNA of the CDR3 is TGTGCCAGCAAGGCAGGGGCGAAGTACCAAGAGACCCAGTACTTC. Residues: CASKAGAKYQETQYF.

The chain employs TRBV2 and TRBJ1-3; D perhaps matches TRBD1 (6 bases). Germline V CDR1 and CDR2: SNHLY, FYNNEI. This CDR3 is 14 amino acids long. V gave up 7 bases and J gave up 4 bases, with 14 bases separating them. The CDR3 here is CASTTGSAGNTIYF. The CDR3 nucleotides read TGTGCCAGCACTACAGGGAGTGCCGGAAACACCATATATTTT.

This clonotype appeared many times. The V gene is TRBV6-1, the J gene TRBJ2-7; 9 nucleotides line up with TRBD2. This CDR3 is built from 16 residues. Germline assignment: CDR1 MNHNS and CDR2 SASEGT. V was clipped by 5 bases and J by 3 bases; unmatched bases: 11. CDR3 DNA sequence: TGTGCCAGCAGTCAAACGGGACTAGCCTGGATCTACGAGCAGTACTTC. Translation: CASSQTGLAWIYEQYF.

This clonotype was observed once. A far larger clone is one nucleotide away, so this likely arose from a read error. V and J are TRBV6-1 and TRBJ1-1; 11 bases align to TRBD1. CDR3 length: 13 amino acids. CDR1 and CDR2 (germline): MNHNS, SASEGT. CDR3 in DNA: TGTGCCAGCAGTCGGACAGGGGGCACTGAAGCTTTATTT. Protein product: CASSRTGGTEALF.

This clonotype was seen a handful of times. V and J are TRBV6-1 and TRBJ2-2, with 15 bases that match TRBD2. The CDR3 is 22 residues long. Germline V gene sequence: CDR1 MNHNS, CDR2 SASEGT. Unmatched junction bases numbered 24, after V lost 7 bases and J lost 6 bases. The CDR3 sequence is CASIPRALQGGTSGRRAGELFF. The CDR3, as DNA: TGTGCCAGCATCCCACGGGCCCTACAGGGCGGGACTAGCGGGAGGAGAGCCGGGGAGCTGTTTTTT.

About this clonotype itself: Just one base apart from a much larger clone, this may be a read error. The chain carries TRBV20-1 and TRBJ2-5, with a tentative D call TRBD2 (6 bases). The V end lost 6 bases, the J end lost 11 bases, and 19 bases lay between the germline ends. This CDR3 comprises 12 residues. CDR1 and CDR2 from the germline V gene are DFQATT and SNEGSKA (reference sequence). The CDR3 here is CSALGRLGEQYF. In DNA, the CDR3 is TGCAGTGCACTCGGGAGATTAGGTGAGCAGTACTTC.

This clonotype was recorded at least ten times. V gene TRBV7-8 combines with J gene TRBJ2-1; TRBD1 aligns across 8 bases. After removal of 2 bases from V and 6 bases from J, the junction contained 6 bases not matched to a gene. The CDR3 loop spans 15 amino acids. Germline CDR1 is SGHVS and CDR2 is FQNEAQ. CDR3 sequence (DNA): TGTGCCAGCAGCTTATGGCAGGGGGCCCTCAATGAGCAGTTCTTC. Protein sequence: CASSLWQGALNEQFF. Variable domain in full (rest from reference TRBV7-8 and TRBJ2-1): GAGVSQSPRYKVAKRGQDVALRCDPISGHVSLFWYQQALGQGPEFLTYFQNEAQLDKSGLPSDRFFAERPEGSVSTLKIQRTQQEDSAVYLCASSLWQGALNEQFFGPGTRLTVL.

As DNA, the CDR3 is TGCGCCAGCAGCTTCGCGGGAGGGAGGGCAGATACGCAGTATTTT. This translates into CASSFAGGRADTQYF. This sequence joins TRBV5-1 and TRBJ2-3; 9 bases line up with TRBD2. Germline CDR1 and CDR2: SGHRS and YFSETQ. The CDR3 consists of 15 residues. J was trimmed by 4 bases and V by 2 bases; bases with no gene match: 5.

The CDR3 sequence is CASSTRLAGGSYEQYF. The CDR3 DNA reads as TGTGCCAGCAGTACTCGACTAGCGGGAGGCTCCTACGAGCAGTACTTC. This chain links TRBV6-2 or TRBV6-3 with TRBJ2-7; 13 bases are a match to TRBD2. The CDR3 contains 16 residues. Germline CDR1 and CDR2: MNHEY and SVGEGT. V shed 5 bases, J shed 0 bases, and the junction held 4 bases outside the gene matches.

This clonotype was counted ten times or more. This chain joins TRBV3-1 and TRBJ2-5; D remains ambiguous. Trimming left V 7 bases short and J 2 bases short, with 14 bases between. This CDR3 is built from 14 residues. The germline CDR1 and CDR2 sequences are LGHDT and YNNKEL (reference sequence). This chain's CDR3 is CASNRDRLQETQYF. CDR3 DNA sequence: TGTGCCAGCAACCGAGACCGGCTACAAGAGACCCAGTACTTC.

Regarding this clonotype: Likely a read error: the CDR3 ends without its conserved phenylalanine or tryptophan. This sequence joins TRBV9 and TRBJ1-2, with unresolved D. The V end was cut by 0 bases, the J end by 6 bases, with 12 bases between. CDR1 is SGDLS and CDR2 is YYNGEE in the germline V gene. This CDR3 has 14 residues. CDR3 sequence: CASSVDPAGDGYTL. CDR3 nucleotide sequence: TGTGCCAGCAGCGTAGACCCCGCCGGGGATGGCTACACCCTC.

V gene TRBV7-2 combines with J gene TRBJ1-5; D not certain. CDR3 length equals 15 residues. V was cut by 0 bases and J by 5 bases, with 11 bases left in between. Germline CDR1 and CDR2: SGHTA and FQGNSA. Here the CDR3 reads CASSLARDPDQPQHF. The DNA for the CDR3 is TGTGCCAGCAGCTTAGCGCGGGATCCGGATCAGCCCCAGCATTTT. Drawing the rest from reference TRBV7-2 and TRBJ1-5, the complete variable domain is GAGVSQSPSNKVTEKGKDVELRCDPISGHTALYWYRQSLGQGLEFLIYFQGNSAPDKSGLPSDRFSAERTGGSVSTLTIQRTQQEDSAVYLCASSLARDPDQPQHFGDGTRLSIL.

This clonotype has only a few counts. This rearrangement joins TRBV27 to TRBJ1-6; 9 nucleotides align to TRBD1. CDR1 and CDR2 from the germline V gene are MNHEY and SMNVEV (reference sequence). CDR3 size: 15 residues. The V and J ends lost 2 bases and 7 bases, in that order; junction bases with no gene match: 3. The CDR3 region has the DNA TGTGCCAGCAGTTTAATCGGGACAGGGAATTCACCCCTCCACTTT. It is translated as CASSLIGTGNSPLHF.

The chain recombines TRBV5-6 with TRBJ2-1; 8 bases align to TRBD1. Trimming cost V 0 bases and J 6 bases; bases outside gene matches: 5. Germline loops: CDR1 SGHDT, CDR2 YYEEEE. CDR3 size: 15 residues. CDR3 nucleotides: TGTGCCAGCAGCTTGGAGCAGGGGGCCTCCAATGAGCAGTTCTTC. As protein: CASSLEQGASNEQFF.

This clonotype came up a few times. The chain joins TRBV30 to TRBJ1-4; tentative D call: TRBD1 (6 bases). Germline loops: CDR1 GTSNPN, CDR2 SVGIG (reference sequence). The CDR3 has 13 residues. Trimming removed 6 bases from V and 4 bases from J, with 12 bases in between. CDR3 sequence reads: CACLGQRNEKLFF. The CDR3 bases are TGTGCCTGCCTTGGACAGCGTAATGAAAAACTGTTTTTT.

This chain uses TRBV20-1 with TRBJ2-1, with unresolved D. The J call may be in error: the DNA end matches TRBJ2-5 better. Germline CDR1 is DFQATT and CDR2 is SNEGSKA (reference sequence). The CDR3 has 13 amino acids. This CDR3 reads CSARDPGVETQYF. The DNA for the CDR3 is TGCAGTGCTAGAGATCCGGGTGTGGAGACCCAGTACTTC.

The chain joins TRBV20-1 to TRBJ1-1; D perhaps matches TRBD1 (6 bases). This CDR3 contains 13 residues. Trimming stripped 3 bases from V and 6 bases from J, with 14 bases between. Germline lookup yields CDR1 DFQATT and CDR2 SNEGSKA (reference sequence). The CDR3 region has the DNA TGCAGTGCTAGCCCCATACAGGGCCCTGAAGCTTTCTTT. Protein product: CSASPIQGPEAFF.

This clonotype turned up a few times. CDR3 region: CASSRPARTEAFF. CDR3 nucleotide sequence: TGTGCCAGCTCCCGCCCGGCCCGCACTGAAGCTTTCTTT. V is TRBV6-1 and J is TRBJ1-1, with D unresolved. The CDR3 sequence is 13 residues long. Germline CDR1 reads MNHNS; CDR2 reads SASEGT. V lost 8 bases to trimming and J lost 4 bases, with 14 bases between them.

This clonotype was recorded at least ten times. J is TRBJ2-1 and V is TRBV3-1; D is unclear. The germline V gene encodes CDR1 LGHDT and CDR2 YNNKEL (reference sequence). The CDR3 loop spans 13 amino acids. Trimming took off 1 base at V and 5 bases at J, with 6 bases between the two ends. CDR3 sequence reads: CASSQAGHNEQFF. The DNA of the CDR3 is TGTGCCAGCAGCCAAGCTGGGCACAATGAGCAGTTCTTC.